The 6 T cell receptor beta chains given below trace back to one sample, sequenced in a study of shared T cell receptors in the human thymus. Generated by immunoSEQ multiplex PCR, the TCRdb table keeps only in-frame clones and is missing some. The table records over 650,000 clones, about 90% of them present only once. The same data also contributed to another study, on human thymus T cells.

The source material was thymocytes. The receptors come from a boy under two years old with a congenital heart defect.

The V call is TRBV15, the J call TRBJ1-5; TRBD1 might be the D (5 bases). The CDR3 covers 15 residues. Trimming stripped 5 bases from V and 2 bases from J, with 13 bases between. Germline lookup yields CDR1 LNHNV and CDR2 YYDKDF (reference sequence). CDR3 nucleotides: TGTGCCACCAGCCGACCTAGGACACGCAATCAGCCCCAGCATTTT. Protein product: CATSRPRTRNQPQHF.

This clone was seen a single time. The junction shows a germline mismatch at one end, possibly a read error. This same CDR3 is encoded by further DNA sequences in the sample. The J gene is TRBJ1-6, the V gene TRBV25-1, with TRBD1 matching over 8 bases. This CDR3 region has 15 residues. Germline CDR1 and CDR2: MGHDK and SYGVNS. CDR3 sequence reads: CASSEYDRGYSPLHF. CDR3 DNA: TGTGCCAGCAGTGAATACGACAGGGGATATTCCCCCCTCCACTTT.

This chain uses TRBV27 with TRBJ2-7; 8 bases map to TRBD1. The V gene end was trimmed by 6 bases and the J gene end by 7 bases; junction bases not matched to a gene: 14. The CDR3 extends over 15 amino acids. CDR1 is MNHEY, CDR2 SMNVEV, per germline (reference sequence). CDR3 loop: CASSLTGTGPSEQYF. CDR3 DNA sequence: TGTGCCAGCAGCCTAACCGGGACAGGCCCCTCTGAGCAGTACTTC.

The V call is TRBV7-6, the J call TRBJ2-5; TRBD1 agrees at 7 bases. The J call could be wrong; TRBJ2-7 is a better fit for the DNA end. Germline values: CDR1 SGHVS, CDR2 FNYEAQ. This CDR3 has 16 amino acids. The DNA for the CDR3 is TGTGCCAGCAGCTTAAAATCTTTACAGGGGACCGACGAGCAGTACTTC. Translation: CASSLKSLQGTDEQYF.

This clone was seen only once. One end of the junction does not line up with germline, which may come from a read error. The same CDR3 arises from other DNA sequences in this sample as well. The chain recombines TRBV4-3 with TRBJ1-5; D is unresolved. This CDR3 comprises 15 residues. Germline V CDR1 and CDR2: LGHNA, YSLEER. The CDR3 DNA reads TGCGCCAGCAGCCAAGTTTTCCCAGACAATCAGCCCCAACATTTT. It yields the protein CASSQVFPDNQPQHF.

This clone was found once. The CDR3 reads CASSLATGGPYEQYF. The DNA of the CDR3 is TGTGCCAGCAGCTTAGCAACGGGAGGGCCCTACGAGCAGTACTTC. The chain is built from TRBV7-2 and TRBJ2-7; 8 positions agree with TRBD2. This CDR3 region has 15 residues. V was clipped by 0 bases and J by 2 bases; unmatched bases: 3. CDR1 is SGHTA, CDR2 FQGNSA, per germline.